Listed below are T cell receptor beta chains from one sample, sequenced in a study of vaccination and CD4 T cells after COVID-19. One entry per CDR3 protein results from TCRdb running MiXCR on the PCR reads. This sample yields 11,000 to 15,000 distinct CDR3 sequences, of which roughly 26% are seen a single time; roughly a sixth belongs to the top ten. These receptors' targets are unknown. Sample: CD4+ T cells from blood, cultured in vitro, taken after SARS-CoV-2 vaccination. All receptors derive from a human donor who had recovered from COVID-19. The CDR3 runs from the conserved cysteine through the conserved F or W. Each record gives: CDR3 protein, CDR3 DNA, D gene, clone size, V gene, J gene. The D gene is left open where the match is weak. Part of the rows lack a size; the others show once, few, many or a class for expanded clones.

CDR3: CASRFETSLSWEQFF
DNA: TGTGCCAGTAGATTCGAGACTAGTTTGAGCTGGGAGCAGTTCTTC
D: .
size: .
V: TRBV19
J: TRBJ2-1

CDR3: CASRGKGGTGELFF
DNA: TGTGCCAGCAGGGGGAAAGGGGGCACCGGGGAGCTGTTTTTT
D: .
size: .
V: TRBV2
J: TRBJ2-2

CDR3: CASSIRDRGFTEAFF
DNA: TGTGCCAGTAGTATTAGGGACAGGGGGTTCACTGAAGCTTTCTTT
D: TRBD1
size: .
V: TRBV19
J: TRBJ1-1

CDR3: CASSPRQGGTDTQYF
DNA: TGTGCCAGCAGTCCGCGACAGGGGGGGACAGATACGCAGTATTTT
D: TRBD1
size: .
V: TRBV6-1
J: TRBJ2-3

CDR3: CASRKGANTGELFF
DNA: TGTGCCAGCCGCAAGGGGGCGAACACCGGGGAGCTGTTTTTT
D: .
size: .
V: TRBV7-3
J: TRBJ2-2

CDR3: CASSLWSRGQLAGPYEQYF
DNA: TGTGCCAGCAGTTTATGGAGCAGGGGGCAATTAGCGGGGCCCTACGAGCAGTACTTC
D: .
size: few
V: TRBV28
J: TRBJ2-7

CDR3: CASSPGTAGNTIYF
DNA: TGTGCTAGCAGCCCCGGGACAGCAGGAAACACCATATATTTT
D: TRBD1
size: once
V: TRBV7-7
J: TRBJ1-3

CDR3: CASSLDFTSGGYEQYF
DNA: TGTGCCAGCAGCTTAGATTTTACTAGCGGGGGATACGAGCAGTACTTC
D: TRBD2
size: few
V: TRBV11-2
J: TRBJ2-7

CDR3: CASSSTLAGAGTQYF
DNA: TGTGCCAGCAGCTCAACTTTAGCGGGAGCAGGAACGCAGTATTTT
D: TRBD2
size: .
V: TRBV7-2
J: TRBJ2-3

CDR3: CRATRGGNTGELFF
DNA: TGCAGGGCGACCAGGGGGGGGAACACCGGGGAGCTGTTTTTT
D: .
size: few
V: TRBV20-1
J: TRBJ2-2

CDR3: CASRRMGEKLFF
DNA: TGTGCCAGCAGAAGGATGGGTGAAAAACTGTTTTTT
D: .
size: few
V: TRBV6-1
J: TRBJ1-4

CDR3: CASSLRGQGISAYEQYF
DNA: TGTGCCAGCAGTTTAAGAGGACAGGGAATCTCCGCCTACGAGCAGTACTTC
D: TRBD1
size: few
V: TRBV12-3/TRBV12-4
J: TRBJ2-7

CDR3: CSAGRRTGLYEQYF
DNA: TGCAGTGCCGGTCGTCGGACAGGCCTCTACGAGCAGTACTTC
D: TRBD1
size: few
V: TRBV20-1
J: TRBJ2-7

CDR3: CASSLWGGSGANVLTF
DNA: TGTGCCAGCAGTTTATGGGGGGGCTCTGGGGCCAACGTCCTGACTTTC
D: .
size: .
V: TRBV28
J: TRBJ2-6

CDR3: CASSVDSTYEQYF
DNA: TGTGCCAGCAGTGTGGACAGCACCTACGAGCAGTACTTC
D: .
size: .
V: TRBV6-1
J: TRBJ2-7

CDR3: CATSRPWTADSTEAFF
DNA: TGTGCCACCAGCAGACCTTGGACAGCGGATAGCACTGAAGCTTTCTTT
D: .
size: medium-sized
V: TRBV15
J: TRBJ1-1

CDR3: CASSQETDRYRGRGGYTF
DNA: TGTGCCAGCAGCCAAGAAACCGACCGTTACAGGGGGCGCGGGGGCTACACCTTC
D: TRBD1
size: .
V: TRBV14
J: TRBJ1-2

CDR3: CSLSGSGPDTQYF
DNA: TGCAGCCTAAGCGGGAGTGGGCCAGATACGCAGTATTTT
D: TRBD2
size: few
V: TRBV29-1
J: TRBJ2-3

CDR3: CSARGTVPYEQYF
DNA: TGCAGTGCTAGAGGGACCGTACCCTACGAGCAGTACTTC
D: .
size: few
V: TRBV20-1
J: TRBJ2-7